The T cell receptor beta chain under discussion was sequenced for a study of shared clonotypes between healthy human individuals. Across the study: The donor pool was made up of two women and three men aged 18 to 49.

V shed 8 bases, J shed 4 bases, and the junction held 17 bases outside the gene matches. The CDR3 extends over 18 amino acids. Germline CDR1 and CDR2: WSHSY and SAAADI. As defined, naive CD8 cells were CD45RO-negative and positively selected for CCR7, with terminally differentiated effector memory CD45RA+ cells excluded. Researchers ran the assay at a deep level. Repertoires were generated with immunoSEQ multiplex PCR, while TCRdb's copy carries only in-frame clones and drops some. The sample carries over 2,000,000 clones, 90% to 95% recorded once. Sequenced: naive CD8+ T cells from PBMCs. The sequence came from a man between 18 and 29 years old in good health. Some clones in this sample may be carry-over from other donors' samples. The chain joins TRBV10-2 to TRBJ2-5; TRBD2 aligns across 12 bases. The CDR3 sequence: CASGRANRTSGIRETQYF. The CDR3 DNA reads TGCGCCAGCGGGCGGGCTAACAGGACTAGCGGGATTCGAGAGACCCAGTACTTC.